A selection of T cell receptor beta chains follows, all from one sample in a study of shared clonotypes between healthy human individuals. TCRdb's table, derived via immunoSEQ multiplex PCR, lists solely in-frame clones and lacks some. The sample contains around 100,000 clones, 55% to 80% of which appear only once. The sequenced sample consisted of memory CD8+ T cells sorted from blood. The receptors come from a woman between 25 and 40 years old in good health. Each CDR3 is given with its conserved first and last residue. D genes are given only for firm matches. Clone size is not always given. Where it is, it says once, few, many or a class for expanded clones.

abundance,d_gene,v_gene,j_gene,CDR3aa,CDR3nt
.,TRBD1,TRBV28,TRBJ2-5,CASSLWTGWVETQYF,TGTGCCAGCAGTTTATGGACAGGGTGGGTGGAGACCCAGTACTTC
.,.,TRBV4-2,TRBJ2-2,CASSQDGPRELFF,TGTGCCAGCAGCCAAGACGGACCGAGGGAGCTGTTTTTT
few,.,TRBV6-5,TRBJ1-2,CASSYSRGAADGYTF,TGTGCCAGCAGTTACTCGAGGGGGGCTGCGGATGGCTACACCTTC
.,.,TRBV11-2,TRBJ2-5,CASSLVTGRQETQYF,TGTGCCAGCAGCTTAGTGACGGGCAGGCAAGAGACCCAGTACTTC
.,.,TRBV14,TRBJ2-7,CASSLVGFYEQYF,TGTGCCAGCAGCCTAGTGGGATTCTACGAGCAGTACTTC
.,.,TRBV4-2,TRBJ2-1,CASSPDGASPYNEQFF,TGTGCCAGCAGCCCGGATGGGGCTAGTCCTTACAATGAGCAGTTCTTC
.,TRBD1,TRBV2,TRBJ1-5,CASRELRDREGQPQHF,TGTGCCAGCAGGGAACTCCGGGACAGGGAGGGCCAGCCCCAGCATTTT
.,.,TRBV4-2,TRBJ2-5,CASSLGLGEETQYF,TGTGCCAGCAGCCTGGGACTTGGGGAGGAGACCCAGTACTTC
.,.,TRBV4-1,TRBJ1-5,CASSQDWPWDQPQHF,TGCGCCAGCAGCCAAGATTGGCCCTGGGATCAGCCCCAGCATTTT
.,.,TRBV7-9,TRBJ2-1,CASSPKGGSRYNEQFF,TGTGCCAGCAGCCCAAAGGGGGGAAGCCGCTACAATGAGCAGTTCTTC
.,TRBD1,TRBV10-3,TRBJ2-5,CAISEDYGQAQETQYF,TGTGCCATCAGTGAGGACTATGGACAGGCACAAGAGACCCAGTACTTC
.,.,TRBV5-3,TRBJ2-7,CASSLEGGGTYEQYF,TGTGCCAGCAGCTTAGAAGGCGGAGGGACCTACGAGCAGTACTTC
.,TRBD1,TRBV4-1,TRBJ1-1,CASSQAFWTGLAFF,TGCGCCAGCAGCCAAGCATTCTGGACAGGGTTAGCTTTCTTT
.,.,TRBV29-1,TRBJ2-2,CSGSVGGELFF,TGCAGCGGCTCCGTGGGAGGGGAGCTGTTTTTT
.,.,TRBV28,TRBJ2-5,CASSKLPPVPYQETQYF,TGTGCCAGCAGTAAACTTCCGCCGGTGCCGTACCAAGAGACCCAGTACTTC
.,TRBD1,TRBV4-1,TRBJ2-3,CASSQPGTGVTDTQYF,TGCGCCAGCAGCCAACCCGGGACAGGGGTAACAGATACGCAGTATTTT
.,TRBD1,TRBV19,TRBJ1-5,CASSARTGYYQPQHF,TGTGCCAGTAGCGCCCGGACAGGGTACTATCAGCCCCAGCATTTT
.,TRBD2,TRBV27,TRBJ2-3,CASSPYPPLAGAADTQYF,TGTGCCAGCAGTCCATACCCCCCCCTAGCGGGAGCAGCAGATACGCAGTATTTT
.,TRBD2,TRBV13,TRBJ2-7,CASSLVGSGSVDYEQYF,TGTGCCAGCAGCTTAGTTGGTAGCGGGAGTGTTGACTACGAGCAGTACTTC
few,.,TRBV19,TRBJ1-4,CASSIIHGATNEKLFF,TGTGCCAGTAGTATTATCCACGGGGCAACTAATGAAAAACTGTTTTTT
.,.,TRBV2,TRBJ2-7,CASSRDVPYEQYF,TGTGCCAGCAGCCGGGACGTCCCCTACGAGCAGTACTTC
.,TRBD1,TRBV5-1,TRBJ2-7,CASSLLGRGYSEQYF,TGCGCCAGCAGCTTGTTGGGCAGGGGGTACTCCGAGCAGTACTTC